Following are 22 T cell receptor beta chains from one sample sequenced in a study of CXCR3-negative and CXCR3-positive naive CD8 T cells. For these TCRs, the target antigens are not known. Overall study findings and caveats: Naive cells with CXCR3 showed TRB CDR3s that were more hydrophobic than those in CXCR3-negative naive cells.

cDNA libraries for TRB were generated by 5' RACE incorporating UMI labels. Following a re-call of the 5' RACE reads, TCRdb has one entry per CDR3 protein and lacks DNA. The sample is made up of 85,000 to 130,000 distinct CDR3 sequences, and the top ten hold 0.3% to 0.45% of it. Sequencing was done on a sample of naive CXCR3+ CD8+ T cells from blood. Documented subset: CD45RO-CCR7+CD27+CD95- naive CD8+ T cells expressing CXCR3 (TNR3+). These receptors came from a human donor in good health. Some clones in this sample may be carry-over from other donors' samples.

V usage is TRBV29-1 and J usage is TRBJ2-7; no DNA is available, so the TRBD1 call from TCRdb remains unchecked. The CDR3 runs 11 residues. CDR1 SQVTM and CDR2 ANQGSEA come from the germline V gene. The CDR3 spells CSVESQGEQYF.

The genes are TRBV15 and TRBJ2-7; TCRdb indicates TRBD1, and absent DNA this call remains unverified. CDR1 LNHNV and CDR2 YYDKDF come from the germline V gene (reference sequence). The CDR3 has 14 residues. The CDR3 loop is CATSRGRGLNEQYF.

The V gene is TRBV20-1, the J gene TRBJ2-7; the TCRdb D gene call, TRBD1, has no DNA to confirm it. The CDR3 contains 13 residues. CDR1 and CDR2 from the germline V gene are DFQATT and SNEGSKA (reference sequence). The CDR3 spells CSARQGITYEQYF.

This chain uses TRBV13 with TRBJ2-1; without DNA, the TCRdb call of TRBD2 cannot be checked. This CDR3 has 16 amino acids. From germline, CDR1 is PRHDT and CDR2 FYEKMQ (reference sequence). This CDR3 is CASSSLRGGRYNEQFF.

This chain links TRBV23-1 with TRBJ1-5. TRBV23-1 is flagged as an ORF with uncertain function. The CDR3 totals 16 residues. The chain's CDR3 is CASSQSSRPSNQPQHF.

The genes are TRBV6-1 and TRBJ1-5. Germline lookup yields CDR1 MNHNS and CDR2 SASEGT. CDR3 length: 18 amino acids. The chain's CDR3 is CASSEDHSLRLSNQPQHF.

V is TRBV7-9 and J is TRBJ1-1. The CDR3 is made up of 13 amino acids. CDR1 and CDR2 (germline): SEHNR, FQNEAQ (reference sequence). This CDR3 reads CASSRPTGTEAFF.

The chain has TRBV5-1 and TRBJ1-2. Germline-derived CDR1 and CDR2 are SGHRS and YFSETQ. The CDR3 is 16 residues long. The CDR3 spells CASSFRPDYSIQGYTF.

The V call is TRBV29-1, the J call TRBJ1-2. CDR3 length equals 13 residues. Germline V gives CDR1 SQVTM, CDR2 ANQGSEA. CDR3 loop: CSVGQGGIYGYTF.

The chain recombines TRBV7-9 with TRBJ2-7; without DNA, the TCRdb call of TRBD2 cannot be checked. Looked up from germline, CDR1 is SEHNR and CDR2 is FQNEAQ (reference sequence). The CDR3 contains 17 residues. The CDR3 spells CASSPTRGWPFSDEQYF.

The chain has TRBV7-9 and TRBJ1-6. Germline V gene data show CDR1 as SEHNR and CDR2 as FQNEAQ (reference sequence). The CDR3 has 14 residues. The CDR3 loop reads CASSSPSAGFALHF.

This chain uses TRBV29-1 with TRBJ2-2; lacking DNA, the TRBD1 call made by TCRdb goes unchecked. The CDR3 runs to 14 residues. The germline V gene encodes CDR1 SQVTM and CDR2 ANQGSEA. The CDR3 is CSVWTGYNTGELFF.

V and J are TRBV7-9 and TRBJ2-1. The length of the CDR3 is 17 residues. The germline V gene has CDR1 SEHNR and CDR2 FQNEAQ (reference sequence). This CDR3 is CASSLAPSGSSYNEQFF.

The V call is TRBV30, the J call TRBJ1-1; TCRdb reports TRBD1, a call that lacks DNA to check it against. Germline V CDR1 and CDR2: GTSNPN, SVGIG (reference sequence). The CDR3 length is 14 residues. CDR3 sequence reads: CACDRDSYNSEAFF. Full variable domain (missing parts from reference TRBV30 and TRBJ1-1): SQTIHQWPATLVQPVGSPLSLECTVEGTSNPNLYWYRQAAGRGLQLLFYSVGIGQISSEVPQNLSASRPQDRQFILSSKKLLLSDSGFYLCACDRDSYNSEAFFGQGTRLTVV.

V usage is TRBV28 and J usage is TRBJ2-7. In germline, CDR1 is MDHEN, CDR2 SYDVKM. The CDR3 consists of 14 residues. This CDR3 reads CASSLALGTYEQYF.

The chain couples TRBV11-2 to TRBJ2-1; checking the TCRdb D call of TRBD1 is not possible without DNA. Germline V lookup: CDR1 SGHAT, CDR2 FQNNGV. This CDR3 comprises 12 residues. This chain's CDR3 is CASRLGRREQFF.

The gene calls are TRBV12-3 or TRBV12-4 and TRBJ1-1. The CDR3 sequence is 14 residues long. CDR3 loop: CASSLVEGSTEAFF.

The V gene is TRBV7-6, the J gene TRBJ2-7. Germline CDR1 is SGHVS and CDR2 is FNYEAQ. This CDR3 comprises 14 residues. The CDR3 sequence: CASSSDRRSYEQYF.

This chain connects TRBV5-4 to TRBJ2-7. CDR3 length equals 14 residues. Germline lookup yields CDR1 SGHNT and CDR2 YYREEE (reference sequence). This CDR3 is CASSLWVVPREQYF.

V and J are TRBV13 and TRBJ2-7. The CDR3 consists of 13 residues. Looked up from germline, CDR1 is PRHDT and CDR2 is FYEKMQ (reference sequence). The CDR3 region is CASSLGGHHEQYF.

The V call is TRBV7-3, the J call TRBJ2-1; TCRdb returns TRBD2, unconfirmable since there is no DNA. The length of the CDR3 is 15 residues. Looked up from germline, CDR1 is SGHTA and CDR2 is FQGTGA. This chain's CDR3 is CASSQGLAGNNEQFF.

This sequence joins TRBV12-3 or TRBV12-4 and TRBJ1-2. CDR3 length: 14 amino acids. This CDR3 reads CASSLLGNGYGYTF.